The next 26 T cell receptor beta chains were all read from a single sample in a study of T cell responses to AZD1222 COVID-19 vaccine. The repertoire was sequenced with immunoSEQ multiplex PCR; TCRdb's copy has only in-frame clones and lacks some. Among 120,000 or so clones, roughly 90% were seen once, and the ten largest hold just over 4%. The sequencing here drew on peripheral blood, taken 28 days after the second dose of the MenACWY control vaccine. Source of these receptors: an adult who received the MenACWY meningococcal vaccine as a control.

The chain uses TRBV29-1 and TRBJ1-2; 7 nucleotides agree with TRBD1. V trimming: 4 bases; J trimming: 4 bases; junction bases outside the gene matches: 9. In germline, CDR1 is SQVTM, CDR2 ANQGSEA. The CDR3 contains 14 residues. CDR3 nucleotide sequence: TGCAGCGTTGTGAGAGGGGGCGGTGGCTATGGCTACACCTTC. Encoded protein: CSVVRGGGGYGYTF.

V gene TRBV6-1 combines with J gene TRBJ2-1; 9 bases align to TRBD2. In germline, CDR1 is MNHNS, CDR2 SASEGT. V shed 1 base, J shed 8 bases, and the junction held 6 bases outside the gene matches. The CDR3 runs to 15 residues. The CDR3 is CASSEEAGGLDEQFF. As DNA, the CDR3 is TGTGCCAGCAGTGAAGAGGCGGGAGGGCTGGATGAGCAGTTCTTC.

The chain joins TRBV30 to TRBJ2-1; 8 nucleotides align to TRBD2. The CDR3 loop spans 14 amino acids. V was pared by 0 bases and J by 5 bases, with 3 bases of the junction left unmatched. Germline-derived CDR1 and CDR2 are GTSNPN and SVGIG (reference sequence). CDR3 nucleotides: TGTGCCTGGAGTGTACTGGGACTAGACAATGAGCAGTTCTTC. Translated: CAWSVLGLDNEQFF.

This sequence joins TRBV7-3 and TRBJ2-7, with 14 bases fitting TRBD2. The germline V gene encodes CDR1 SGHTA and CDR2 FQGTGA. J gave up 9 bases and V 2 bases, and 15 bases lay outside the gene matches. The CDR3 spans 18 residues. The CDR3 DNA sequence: TGTGCCAGCAGCTTACGGACTAGCGGGAGGACTACTCTACGAGTGCAGTACTTC. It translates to CASSLRTSGRTTLRVQYF.

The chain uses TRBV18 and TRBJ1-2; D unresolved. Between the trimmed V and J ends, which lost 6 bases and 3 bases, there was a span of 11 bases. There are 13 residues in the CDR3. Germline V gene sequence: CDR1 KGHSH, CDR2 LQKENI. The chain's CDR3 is CASSGLGHYGYTF. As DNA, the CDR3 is TGTGCCAGCTCCGGTCTTGGTCACTATGGCTACACCTTC.

CDR3 amino acids: CASSWGGTLKETQYF. Here the CDR3 DNA reads TGTGCCAGCAGCTGGGGCGGGACACTTAAAGAGACCCAGTACTTC. The chain employs TRBV5-6 and TRBJ2-5; possibly TRBD1 or TRBD2 for D (6 bases each). CDR1 and CDR2 (germline): SGHDT, YYEEEE. The CDR3 contains 15 residues. Trimming pared 3 bases from V and 3 bases from J, leaving 15 bases between.

CDR3 amino acids: CASTLTGAGANVLTF. The CDR3 nucleotides read TGCGCCAGCACCCTAACAGGGGCTGGGGCCAACGTCCTGACTTTC. J is TRBJ2-6 and V is TRBV4-1; 7 nucleotides match TRBD1. The CDR3 extends over 15 amino acids. Germline trimming cut 7 bases from V and 2 bases from J; bases unmatched to any gene: 5. Germline V CDR1 and CDR2: MGHRA, YSYEKL.

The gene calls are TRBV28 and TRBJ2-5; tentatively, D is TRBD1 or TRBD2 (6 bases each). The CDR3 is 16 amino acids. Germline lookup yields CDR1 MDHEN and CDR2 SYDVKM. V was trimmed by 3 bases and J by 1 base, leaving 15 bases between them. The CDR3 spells CASSFWGARTQETQYF. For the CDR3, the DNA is TGTGCCAGCAGTTTCTGGGGGGCGCGTACCCAAGAGACCCAGTACTTC.

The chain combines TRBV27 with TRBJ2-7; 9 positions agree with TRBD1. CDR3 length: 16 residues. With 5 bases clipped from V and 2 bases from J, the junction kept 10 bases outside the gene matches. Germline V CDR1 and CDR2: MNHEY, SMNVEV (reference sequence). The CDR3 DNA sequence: TGTGCCAGCAGTAGGACAGGGGCTAGGACGCCCTACGAGCAGTACTTC. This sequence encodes CASSRTGARTPYEQYF.

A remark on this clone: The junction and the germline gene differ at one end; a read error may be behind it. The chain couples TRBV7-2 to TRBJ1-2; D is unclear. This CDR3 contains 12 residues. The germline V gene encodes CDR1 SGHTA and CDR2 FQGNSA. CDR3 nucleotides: TGTGCCAGCAGCCTAGCTAACTATGGCTACACCTTC. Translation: CASSLANYGYTF.

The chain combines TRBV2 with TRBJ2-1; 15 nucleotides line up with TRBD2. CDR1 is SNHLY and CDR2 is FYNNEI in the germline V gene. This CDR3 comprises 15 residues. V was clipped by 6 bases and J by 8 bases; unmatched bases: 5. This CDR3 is CASSPGLAGGHEQFF. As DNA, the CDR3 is TGTGCCAGCAGCCCGGGACTAGCGGGAGGTCATGAGCAGTTCTTC.

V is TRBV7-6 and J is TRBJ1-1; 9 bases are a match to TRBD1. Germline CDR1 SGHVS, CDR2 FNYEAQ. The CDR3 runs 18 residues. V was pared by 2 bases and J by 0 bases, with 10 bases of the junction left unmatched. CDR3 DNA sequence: TGTGCCAGCAGCTTAAATCTTCGGGACAGGGAGATGAACACTGAAGCTTTCTTT. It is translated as CASSLNLRDREMNTEAFF. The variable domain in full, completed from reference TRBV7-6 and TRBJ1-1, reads GAGVSQSPRYKVTKRGQDVALRCDPISGHVSLYWYRQALGQGPEFLTYFNYEAQQDKSGLPNDRFSAERPEGSISTLTIQRTEQRDSAMYRCASSLNLRDREMNTEAFFGQGTRLTVV.

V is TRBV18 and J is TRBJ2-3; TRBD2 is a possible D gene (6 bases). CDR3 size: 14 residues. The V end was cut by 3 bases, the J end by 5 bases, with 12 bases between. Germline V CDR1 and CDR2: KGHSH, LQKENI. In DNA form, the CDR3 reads TGTGCCAGCTCACCGCCGACTAGGGAAGATACGCAGTATTTT. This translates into CASSPPTREDTQYF.

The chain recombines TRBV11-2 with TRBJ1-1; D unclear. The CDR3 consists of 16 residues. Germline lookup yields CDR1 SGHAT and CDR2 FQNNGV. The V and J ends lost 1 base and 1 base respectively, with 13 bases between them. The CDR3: CASSLGEPARNTEAFF. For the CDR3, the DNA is TGTGCCAGCAGCTTAGGGGAGCCGGCACGGAACACTGAAGCTTTCTTT.

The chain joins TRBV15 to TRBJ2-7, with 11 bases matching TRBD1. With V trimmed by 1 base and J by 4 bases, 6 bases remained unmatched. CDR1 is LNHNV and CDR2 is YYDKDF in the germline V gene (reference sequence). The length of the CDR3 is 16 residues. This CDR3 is CATSRGFGTGGYEQYF. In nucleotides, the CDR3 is TGTGCCACCAGCAGAGGGTTTGGGACAGGGGGATACGAGCAGTACTTC.

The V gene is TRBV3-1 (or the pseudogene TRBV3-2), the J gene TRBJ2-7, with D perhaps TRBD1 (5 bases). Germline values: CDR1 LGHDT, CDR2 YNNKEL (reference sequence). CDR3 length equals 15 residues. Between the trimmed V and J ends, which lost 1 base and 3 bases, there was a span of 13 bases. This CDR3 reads CASSQARATSYEQYF. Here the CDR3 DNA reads TGTGCCAGCAGCCAAGCCAGGGCGACAAGCTACGAGCAGTACTTC.

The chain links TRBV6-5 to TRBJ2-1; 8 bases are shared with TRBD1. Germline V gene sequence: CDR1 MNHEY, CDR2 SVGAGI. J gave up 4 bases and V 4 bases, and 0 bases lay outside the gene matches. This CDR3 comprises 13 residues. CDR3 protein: CASSWDRYNEQFF. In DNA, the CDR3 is TGTGCCAGCAGTTGGGACAGGTACAATGAGCAGTTCTTC.

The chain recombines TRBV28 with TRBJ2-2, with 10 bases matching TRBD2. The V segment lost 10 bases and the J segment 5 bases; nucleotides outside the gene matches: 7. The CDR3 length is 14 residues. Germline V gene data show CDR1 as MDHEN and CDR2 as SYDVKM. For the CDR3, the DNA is TGTGCCATCACCGGGACTAGCGATACCGGGGAGCTGTTTTTT. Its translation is CAITGTSDTGELFF.

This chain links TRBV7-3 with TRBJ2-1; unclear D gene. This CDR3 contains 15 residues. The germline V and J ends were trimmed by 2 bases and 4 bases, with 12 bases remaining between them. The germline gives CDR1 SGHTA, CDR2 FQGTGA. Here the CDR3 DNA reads TGTGCCAGCAGCTTAGACGGTTTCGGTTACAATGAGCAGTTCTTC. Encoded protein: CASSLDGFGYNEQFF.

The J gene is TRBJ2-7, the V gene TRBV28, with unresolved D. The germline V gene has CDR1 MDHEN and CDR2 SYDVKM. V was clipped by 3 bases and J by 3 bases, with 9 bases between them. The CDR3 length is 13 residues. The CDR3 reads CASSLGSHYEQYV. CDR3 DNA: TGTGCCAGCAGTTTGGGGTCCCACTACGAGCAGTACGTC.

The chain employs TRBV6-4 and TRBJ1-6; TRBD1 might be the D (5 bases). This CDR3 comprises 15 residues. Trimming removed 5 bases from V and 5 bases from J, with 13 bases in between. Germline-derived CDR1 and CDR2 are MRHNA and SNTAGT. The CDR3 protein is CASSQEWGNNSPLHF. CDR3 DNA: TGTGCCAGCAGTCAGGAGTGGGGGAATAATTCACCCCTCCACTTT.

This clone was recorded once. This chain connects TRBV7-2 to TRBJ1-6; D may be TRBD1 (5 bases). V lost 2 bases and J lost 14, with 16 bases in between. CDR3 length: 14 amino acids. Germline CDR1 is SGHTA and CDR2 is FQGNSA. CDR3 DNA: TGTGCCAGCAGCTTAAAGGTGTCAGGGTCAACCCTCCACTTT. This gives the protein CASSLKVSGSTLHF. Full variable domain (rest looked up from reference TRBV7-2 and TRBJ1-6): GAGVSQSPSNKVTEKGKDVELRCDPISGHTALYWYRQSLGQGLEFLIYFQGNSAPDKSGLPSDRFSAERTGGSVSTLTIQRTQQEDSAVYLCASSLKVSGSTLHFGNGTRLTVT.

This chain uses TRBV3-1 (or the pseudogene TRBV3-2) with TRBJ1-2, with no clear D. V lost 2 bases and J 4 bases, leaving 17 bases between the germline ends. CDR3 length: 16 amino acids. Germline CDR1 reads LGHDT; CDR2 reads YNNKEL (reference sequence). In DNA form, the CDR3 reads TGTGCCAGCAGCCAAACCCTAACATTGGAACTCTATGGCTACACCTTC. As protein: CASSQTLTLELYGYTF.

CDR3 nucleotide sequence: TGTGCCAGCAGCTTTCACGTAGGGATGTTGGCTGAAGCTTTCTTT. Its translation is CASSFHVGMLAEAFF. The V and J genes are TRBV7-9 and TRBJ1-1; D unclear. The germline V gene has CDR1 SEHNR and CDR2 FQNEAQ (reference sequence). The CDR3 has 15 amino acids. The V and J ends lost 3 bases and 6 bases respectively, with 17 bases between them.

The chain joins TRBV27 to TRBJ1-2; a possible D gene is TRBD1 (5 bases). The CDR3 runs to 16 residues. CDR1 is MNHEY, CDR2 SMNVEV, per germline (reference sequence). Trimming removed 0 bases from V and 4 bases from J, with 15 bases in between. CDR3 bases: TGTGCCAGCAGTTTATCGCGGAGGGGCGCCCCCTATGGCTACACCTTC. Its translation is CASSLSRRGAPYGYTF.

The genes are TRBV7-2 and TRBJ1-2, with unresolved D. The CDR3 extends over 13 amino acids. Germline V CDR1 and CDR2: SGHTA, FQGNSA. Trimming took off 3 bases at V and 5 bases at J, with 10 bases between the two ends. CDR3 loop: CASSLSVGYGYTF. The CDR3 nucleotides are TGTGCCAGCAGCTTGAGTGTGGGGTATGGCTACACCTTC.